This is a list of T cell receptor beta chains from one sample in a study of T cells after yellow fever vaccination. One entry per CDR3 protein results from TCRdb running MiXCR on the 5' RACE reads. The sample consists of about 120,000 distinct CDR3 sequences, about 7.2% of them appearing once. This specimen consisted of CD4+ T cells sorted from PBMCs, obtained around 45 days after the first yellow fever vaccination. The receptors come from a man in his late teens or twenties who received the YFV17D yellow fever vaccine. The CDR3 runs from the conserved cysteine through the conserved F or W.

V	J	length	CDR3
TRBV6-4	TRBJ1-5	16	CASSDRDAPCLQPQHF
TRBV20-1	TRBJ1-4	14	CSARAGTGNEKLFF
TRBV12-3/TRBV12-4	TRBJ1-6	13	CASRQDRYSPLHF
TRBV12-3/TRBV12-4	TRBJ1-6	14	CASSLGALNSPLHF
TRBV11-3	TRBJ2-2	16	CASSRGLVSNTGELFF
TRBV7-2	TRBJ1-2	14	CASSFTTANYGYTF
TRBV7-8	TRBJ2-3	16	CASSLTRGGGTDTQYF
TRBV19	TRBJ2-3	15	CASSLQGAGTDTQYF
TRBV5-1	TRBJ2-3	17	CASSLALSGGREDTQYF
TRBV10-3	TRBJ2-1	13	CATRGAAHNEQFF
TRBV24-1	TRBJ2-7	16	CATSEPGLAGLNEQYF
TRBV28	TRBJ1-5	12	CAAQQGAQPQHF
TRBV9	TRBJ2-7	14	CASSPRQAYYEQYF
TRBV6-1	TRBJ1-6	15	CASSEVLAADSPLHF
TRBV5-1	TRBJ2-1	17	CASSTGRLAGGVNEQFF
TRBV20-1	TRBJ2-5	13	CSARRLTLKTQYF
TRBV20-1	TRBJ1-5	12	CSASRGNQPQHF